This is a list of T cell receptor beta chains from one sample in a study of blood T cell repertoires in COVID-19. Clones were read by immunoSEQ multiplex PCR, and TCRdb kept only the in-frame ones, dropping some. The sample carries some 340,000 clones, 75% to 90% recorded once. The sequencing sample was made of peripheral blood. All receptors come from a woman in her late teens or twenties with acute or convalescent COVID-19. The CDR3 runs from the conserved cysteine through the conserved F or W. A D gene is named only where the DNA matches it firmly. Some rows have no size entry. The others give once, few or many, or a class for an expanded clone.

once | TRBJ2-4 | TRBV5-1 | TRBD1 | TGCGCCAGCAGCCGGACCGACAGGGACGGGAACATTCAGTACTTC | CASSRTDRDGNIQYF
. | TRBJ2-5 | TRBV2 | . | TGTGCCAGCAGGTGGACAAGGGGTCACCAAGAGACCCAGTACTTC | CASRWTRGHQETQYF
. | TRBJ1-1 | TRBV7-9 | . | TGTGCCAGCAGCCCAGAACAGGCTGGTACTTTGACTGAAGCTTTCTTT | CASSPEQAGTLTEAFF
. | TRBJ1-3 | TRBV5-4 | . | TGTGCCAGCAGCTCCAAAGCCGGAAACACCATATATTTT | CASSSKAGNTIYF
. | TRBJ2-1 | TRBV5-6 | . | TGTGCCAGCAGCTGGGAGGCGGAAACGTGGGAGCAGTTCTTC | CASSWEAETWEQFF
. | TRBJ2-3 | TRBV25-1 | TRBD1 | TGTGCCAGCTCCACAGGGGGGAGCACAGATACGCAGTATTTT | CASSTGGSTDTQYF
. | TRBJ1-2 | TRBV6-5 | . | TGTGCCAGCAGTTACTCGAGCGGATACTATGGCTACACCTTC | CASSYSSGYYGYTF
. | TRBJ1-1 | TRBV25-1 | TRBD1 | TGTGCCAGCAGTGAATATGACAGGGACACTGAAGCTTTCTTT | CASSEYDRDTEAFF
. | TRBJ1-2 | TRBV4-1 | TRBD1 | TGCGCCAGCAGCCGGACAGGGGAAATTGGTGGCTACACCTTC | CASSRTGEIGGYTF
. | TRBJ2-1 | TRBV12-5 | . | TGTGCTAGTGGTTTGGTACCCTGGCAGGCATCCTACAATGAGCAGTTCTTC | CASGLVPWQASYNEQFF
. | TRBJ1-1 | TRBV11-2 | . | TGTGCCAGCAGCTTCGGACAAAGGAACACTGAAGCTTTCTTT | CASSFGQRNTEAFF
. | TRBJ1-1 | TRBV4-2 | TRBD1 | TGTGCCAGCAGCCTCGGGACAGGGGGTCAGGGTGAAGCTTTCTTT | CASSLGTGGQGEAFF
once | TRBJ2-6 | TRBV5-1 | TRBD1 | TGCGCCAGCAGCTTGGGGGACAGGGGAACGATCTCTGGGGCCAACGTCCTGACTTTC | CASSLGDRGTISGANVLTF
. | TRBJ1-2 | TRBV21-1 | . | TGTGCCAGTCCGACCACAGGTACTTCTAACTATGGCTACACCTTC | CASPTTGTSNYGYTF
few | TRBJ1-1 | TRBV10-3 | . | TGTGCCACCGCAGGAGAGGGGGGGCGGGGAACTGAAGCTTTCTTT | CATAGEGGRGTEAFF
. | TRBJ2-7 | TRBV28 | . | TGTGCCAGCAGTTTTTGGGCAGCTAATAATCATGGGGAGCAGTACTTC | CASSFWAANNHGEQYF
. | TRBJ2-7 | TRBV5-1 | TRBD1 | TGCGCCAGCAGCTTAGGGGACAGGGATTACGAGCAGTACTTC | CASSLGDRDYEQYF
. | TRBJ1-1 | TRBV7-8 | TRBD1 | TGTGCCAGCAGCTTAGATCGACAGGGGATGGCTGAAGCTTTCTTT | CASSLDRQGMAEAFF
. | TRBJ1-2 | TRBV13 | . | TGTGCCAGCAGTTCCGGGAACTATGGCTACACCTTC | CASSSGNYGYTF
. | TRBJ2-7 | TRBV6-5 | TRBD1 | TGTGCCAGCAGCCGGGGACAGGGCGGAGAGCAGTACTTC | CASSRGQGGEQYF
. | TRBJ1-3 | TRBV30 | . | TGTGCCTGCAGGGATTTCGGTGGAAACACCATATATTTT | CACRDFGGNTIYF
. | TRBJ1-6 | TRBV5-6 | . | TGTGCCAGCAGCCGGGTCGGCAGAGCTGGAGGAGGATCCCTCCACTTT | CASSRVGRAGGGSLHF